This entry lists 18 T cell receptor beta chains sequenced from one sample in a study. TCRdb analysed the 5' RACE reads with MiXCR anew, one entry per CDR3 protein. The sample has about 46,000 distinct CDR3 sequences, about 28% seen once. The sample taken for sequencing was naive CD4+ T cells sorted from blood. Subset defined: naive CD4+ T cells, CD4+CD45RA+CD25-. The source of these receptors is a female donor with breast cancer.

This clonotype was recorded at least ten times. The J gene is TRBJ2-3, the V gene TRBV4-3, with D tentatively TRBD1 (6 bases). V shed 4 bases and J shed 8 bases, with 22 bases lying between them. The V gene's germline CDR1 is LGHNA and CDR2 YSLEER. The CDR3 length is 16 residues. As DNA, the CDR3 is TGCGCCAGCAGCCGGAAAGGGACAACGGATGGTGGTACGCAGTATTTT. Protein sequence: CASSRKGTTDGGTQYF.

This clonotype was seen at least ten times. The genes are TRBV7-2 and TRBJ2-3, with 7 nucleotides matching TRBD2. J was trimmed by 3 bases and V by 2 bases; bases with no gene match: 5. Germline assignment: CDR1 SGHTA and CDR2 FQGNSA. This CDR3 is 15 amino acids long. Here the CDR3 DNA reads TGTGCCAGCAGCTTACAGGCTAGCGGAACAGATACGCAGTATTTT. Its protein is CASSLQASGTDTQYF.

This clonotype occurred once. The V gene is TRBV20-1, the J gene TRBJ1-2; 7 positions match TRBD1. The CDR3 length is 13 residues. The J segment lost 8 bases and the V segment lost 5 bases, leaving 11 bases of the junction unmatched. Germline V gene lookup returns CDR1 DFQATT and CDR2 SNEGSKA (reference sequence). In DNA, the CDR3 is TGCAGTGCTCCGAAAGGGACAGCAAGCGGCTACACCTTC. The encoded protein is CSAPKGTASGYTF.

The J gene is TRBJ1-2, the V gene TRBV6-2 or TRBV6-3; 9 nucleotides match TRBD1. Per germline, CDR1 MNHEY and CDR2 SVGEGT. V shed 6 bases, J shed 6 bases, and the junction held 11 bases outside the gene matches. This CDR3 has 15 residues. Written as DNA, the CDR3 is TGTGCCAGCAGACGAATCGGGACAGGGCGGGATGGCTACACCTTC. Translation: CASRRIGTGRDGYTF.

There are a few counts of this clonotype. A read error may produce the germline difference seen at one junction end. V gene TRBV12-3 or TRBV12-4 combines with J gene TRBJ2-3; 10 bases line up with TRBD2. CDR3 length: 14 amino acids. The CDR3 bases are TGTGCCAGCAGTATAGCGGGAGGCGTAGATACGCAGTATTTT. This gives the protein CASSIAGGVDTQYF.

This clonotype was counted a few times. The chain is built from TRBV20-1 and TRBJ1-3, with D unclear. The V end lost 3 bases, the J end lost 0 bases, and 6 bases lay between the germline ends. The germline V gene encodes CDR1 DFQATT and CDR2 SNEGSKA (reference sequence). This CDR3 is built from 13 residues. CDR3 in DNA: TGCAGTGCTAGCCCGAACTCTGGAAACACCATATATTTT. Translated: CSASPNSGNTIYF.

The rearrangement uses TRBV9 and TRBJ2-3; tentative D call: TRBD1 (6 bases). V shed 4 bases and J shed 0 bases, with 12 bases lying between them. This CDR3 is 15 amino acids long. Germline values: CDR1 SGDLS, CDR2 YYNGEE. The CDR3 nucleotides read TGTGCCAGCAGCCCCCGGACAGCTAGCACAGATACGCAGTATTTT. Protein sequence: CASSPRTASTDTQYF.

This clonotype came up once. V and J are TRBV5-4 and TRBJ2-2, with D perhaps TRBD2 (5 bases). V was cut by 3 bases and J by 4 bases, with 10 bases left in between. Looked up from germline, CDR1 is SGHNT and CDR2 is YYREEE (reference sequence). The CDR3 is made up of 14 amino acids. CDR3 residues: CASSSFAGTGELFF. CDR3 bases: TGTGCCAGCAGCTCGTTTGCGGGCACCGGGGAGCTGTTTTTT.

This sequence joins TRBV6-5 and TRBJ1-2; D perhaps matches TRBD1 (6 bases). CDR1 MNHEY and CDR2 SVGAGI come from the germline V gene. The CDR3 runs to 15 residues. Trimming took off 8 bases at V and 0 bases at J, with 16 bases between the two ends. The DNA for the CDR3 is TGTGCCAGCCGTAAAGGGGGTGGAACTAACTATGGCTACACCTTC. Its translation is CASRKGGGTNYGYTF.

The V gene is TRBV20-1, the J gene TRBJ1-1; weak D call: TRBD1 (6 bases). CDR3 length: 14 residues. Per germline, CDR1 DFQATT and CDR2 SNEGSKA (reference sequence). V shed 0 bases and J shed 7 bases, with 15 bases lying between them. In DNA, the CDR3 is TGCAGTGCTAGAGATCCCCGAACAGGGCTTGAAGCTTTCTTT. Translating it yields CSARDPRTGLEAFF.

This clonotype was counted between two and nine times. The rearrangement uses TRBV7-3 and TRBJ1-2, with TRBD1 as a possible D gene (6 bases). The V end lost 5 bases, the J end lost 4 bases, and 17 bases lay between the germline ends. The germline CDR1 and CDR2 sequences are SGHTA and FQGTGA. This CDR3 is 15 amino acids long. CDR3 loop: CASSAQGRSSYGYTF. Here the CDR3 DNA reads TGTGCCAGCAGCGCCCAGGGGCGCTCATCCTATGGCTACACCTTC.

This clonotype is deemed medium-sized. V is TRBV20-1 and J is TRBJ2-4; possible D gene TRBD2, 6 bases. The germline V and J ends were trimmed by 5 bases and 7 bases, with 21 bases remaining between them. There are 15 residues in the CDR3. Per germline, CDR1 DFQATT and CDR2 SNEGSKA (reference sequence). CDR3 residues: CSALPPTRLGNIQYF. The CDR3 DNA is TGCAGTGCTCTACCACCGACTAGGCTCGGTAACATTCAGTACTTC.

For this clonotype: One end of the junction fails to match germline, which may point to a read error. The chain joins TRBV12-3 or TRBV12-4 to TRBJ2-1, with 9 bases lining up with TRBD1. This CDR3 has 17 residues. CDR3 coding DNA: TGTGCCAGCAGTTTAGATTTATCGGGACAGGGACGCCCAGAGCAGCTCTTC. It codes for CASSLDLSGQGRPEQLF.

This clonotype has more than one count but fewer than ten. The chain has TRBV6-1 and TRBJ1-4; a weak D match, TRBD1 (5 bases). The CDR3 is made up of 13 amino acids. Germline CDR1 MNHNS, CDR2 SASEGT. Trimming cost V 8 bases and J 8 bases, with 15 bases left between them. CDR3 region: CASHEGLEEKLFF. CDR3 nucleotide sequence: TGTGCCAGCCACGAGGGACTAGAGGAAAAACTGTTTTTT.

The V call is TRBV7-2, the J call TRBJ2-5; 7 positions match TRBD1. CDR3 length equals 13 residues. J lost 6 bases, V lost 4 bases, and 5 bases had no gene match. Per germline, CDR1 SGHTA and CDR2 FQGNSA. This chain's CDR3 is CASSSSQGKTQYF. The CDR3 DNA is TGTGCCAGCAGCTCCTCACAGGGGAAGACCCAGTACTTC.

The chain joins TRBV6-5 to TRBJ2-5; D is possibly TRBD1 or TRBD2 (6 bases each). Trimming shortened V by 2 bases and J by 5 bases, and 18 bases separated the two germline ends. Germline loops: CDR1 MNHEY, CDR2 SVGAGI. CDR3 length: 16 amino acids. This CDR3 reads CASSYAMWGAGETQYF. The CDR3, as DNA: TGTGCCAGCAGTTACGCTATGTGGGGGGCCGGGGAGACCCAGTACTTC.

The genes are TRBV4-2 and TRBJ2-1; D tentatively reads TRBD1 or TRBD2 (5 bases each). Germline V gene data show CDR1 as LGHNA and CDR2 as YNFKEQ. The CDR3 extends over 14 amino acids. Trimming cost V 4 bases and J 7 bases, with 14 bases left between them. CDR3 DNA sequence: TGTGCCAGCAGCCGCTCGGATGGGGGTAATGAGCAGTTCTTC. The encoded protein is CASSRSDGGNEQFF.

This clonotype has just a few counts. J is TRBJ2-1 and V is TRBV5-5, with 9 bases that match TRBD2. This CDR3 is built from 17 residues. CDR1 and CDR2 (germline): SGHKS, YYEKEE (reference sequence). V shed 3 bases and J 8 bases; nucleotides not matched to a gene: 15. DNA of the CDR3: TGTGCCAGCAGCTGGTTAGCGGGAGTCTTTCAGTCAGATGAGCAGTTCTTC. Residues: CASSWLAGVFQSDEQFF.